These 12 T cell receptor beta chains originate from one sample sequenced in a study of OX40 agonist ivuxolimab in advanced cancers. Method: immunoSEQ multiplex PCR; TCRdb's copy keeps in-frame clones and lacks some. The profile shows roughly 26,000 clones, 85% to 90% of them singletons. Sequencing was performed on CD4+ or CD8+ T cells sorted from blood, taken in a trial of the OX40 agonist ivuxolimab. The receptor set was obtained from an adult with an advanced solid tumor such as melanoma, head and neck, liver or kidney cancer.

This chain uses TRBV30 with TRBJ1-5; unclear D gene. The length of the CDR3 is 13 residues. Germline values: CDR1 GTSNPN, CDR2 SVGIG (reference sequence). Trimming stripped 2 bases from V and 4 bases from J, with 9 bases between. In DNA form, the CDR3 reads TGTGCCTGGAGTCGCACACTAAATCAGCCCCAGCATTTT. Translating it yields CAWSRTLNQPQHF.

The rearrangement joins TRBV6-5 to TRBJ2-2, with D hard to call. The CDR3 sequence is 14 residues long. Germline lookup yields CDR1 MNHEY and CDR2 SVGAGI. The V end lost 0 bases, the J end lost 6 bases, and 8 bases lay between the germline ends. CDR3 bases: TGTGCCAGCAGTTACTCGACTGGGCCCGGGGAGCTGTTTTTT. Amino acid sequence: CASSYSTGPGELFF.

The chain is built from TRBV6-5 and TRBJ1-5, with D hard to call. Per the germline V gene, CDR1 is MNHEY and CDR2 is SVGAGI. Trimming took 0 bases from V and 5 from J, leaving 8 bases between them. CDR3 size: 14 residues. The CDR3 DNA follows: TGTGCCAGCAGTTACTCGAACAGCTATCAGCCCCAGCATTTT. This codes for CASSYSNSYQPQHF.

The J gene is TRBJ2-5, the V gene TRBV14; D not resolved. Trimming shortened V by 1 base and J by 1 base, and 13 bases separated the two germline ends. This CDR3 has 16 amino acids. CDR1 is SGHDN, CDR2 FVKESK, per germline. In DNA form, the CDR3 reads TGTGCCAGCAGCCAAGGATTTGTCGACGGCCAAGAGACCCAGTACTTC. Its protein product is CASSQGFVDGQETQYF.

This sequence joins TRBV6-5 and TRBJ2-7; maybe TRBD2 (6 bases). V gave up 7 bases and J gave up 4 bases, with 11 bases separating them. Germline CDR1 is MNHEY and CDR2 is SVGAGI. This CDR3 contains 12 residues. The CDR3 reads CASTTGGYEQYF. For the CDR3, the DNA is TGTGCCAGCACCACCGGAGGGTACGAGCAGTACTTC.

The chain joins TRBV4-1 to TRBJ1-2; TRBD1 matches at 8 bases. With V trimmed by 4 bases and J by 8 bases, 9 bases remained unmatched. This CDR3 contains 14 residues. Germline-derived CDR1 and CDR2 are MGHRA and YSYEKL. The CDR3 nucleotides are TGCGCCAGCAGCCTAGAGGACAGGGAGAACGGCTACACCTTC. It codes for CASSLEDRENGYTF.

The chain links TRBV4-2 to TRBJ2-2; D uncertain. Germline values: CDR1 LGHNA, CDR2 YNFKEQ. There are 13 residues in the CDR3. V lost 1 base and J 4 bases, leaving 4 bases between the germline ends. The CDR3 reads CASSQAATGELFF. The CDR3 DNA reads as TGTGCCAGCAGCCAAGCAGCCACCGGGGAGCTGTTTTTT.

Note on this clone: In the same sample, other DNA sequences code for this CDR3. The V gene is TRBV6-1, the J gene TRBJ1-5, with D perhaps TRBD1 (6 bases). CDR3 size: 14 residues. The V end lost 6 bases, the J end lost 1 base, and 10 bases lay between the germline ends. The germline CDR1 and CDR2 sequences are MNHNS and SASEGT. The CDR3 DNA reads TGTGCCAGCAGAACGACAGGCAGCAATCAGCCCCAGCATTTT. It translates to CASRTTGSNQPQHF.

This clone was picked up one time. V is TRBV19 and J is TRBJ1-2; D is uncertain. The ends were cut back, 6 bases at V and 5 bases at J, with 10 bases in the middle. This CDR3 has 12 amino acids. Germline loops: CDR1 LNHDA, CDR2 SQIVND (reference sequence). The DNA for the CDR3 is TGTGCCAGTAGGGCGGGCCCGTATGGCTACACCTTC. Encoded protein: CASRAGPYGYTF.

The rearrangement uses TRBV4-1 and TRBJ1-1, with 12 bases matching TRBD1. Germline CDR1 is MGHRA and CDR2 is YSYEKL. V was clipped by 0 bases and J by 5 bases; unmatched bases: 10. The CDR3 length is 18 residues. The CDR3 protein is CASSQDGRGQGARTEAFF. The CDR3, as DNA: TGCGCCAGCAGCCAAGACGGGAGGGGACAGGGGGCGAGGACTGAAGCTTTCTTT.

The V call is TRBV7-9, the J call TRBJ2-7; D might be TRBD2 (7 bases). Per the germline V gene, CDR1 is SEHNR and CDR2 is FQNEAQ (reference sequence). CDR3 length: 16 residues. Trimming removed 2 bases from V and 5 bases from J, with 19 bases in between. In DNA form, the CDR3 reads TGTGCCAGCAGCTTATACCCCGCGGGGGCAGTCAACGAGCAGTACTTC. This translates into CASSLYPAGAVNEQYF.

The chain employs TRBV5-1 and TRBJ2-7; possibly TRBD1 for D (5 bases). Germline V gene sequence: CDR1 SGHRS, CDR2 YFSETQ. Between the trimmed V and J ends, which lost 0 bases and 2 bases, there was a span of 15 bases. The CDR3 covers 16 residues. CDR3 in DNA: TGCGCCAGCAGCTTGGTGGTTAGGGGCGTAACCTACGAGCAGTACTTC. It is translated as CASSLVVRGVTYEQYF.